This entry is about one TCR beta chain. Documented time point: pre-sensitization, week 0. This sample's treatment: therapeutic diphenylcyclopropenone sensitization with weekly scalp DPC. TCRdb fed the RACE reads into MiXCR, producing one record per CDR3 protein. The table lists approximately 370,000 distinct CDR3 sequences, about 5.4% of them singletons. Germline V gene data show CDR1 as MNHEY and CDR2 as SMNVEV (reference sequence). Trimming took 9 bases from V and 0 from J, leaving 12 bases between them. This CDR3 is built from 14 residues. The data belong to a study of human T cells and chemical hapten exposure. At the level of the study: Each week of the roughly 26-week study, patients had diphenylcyclopropenone applied to the scalp.

This clonotype was sampled from a young woman with alopecia areata. Some clones in this sample may be carry-over from other donors' samples. The input for sequencing was whole blood, taken in connection with sensitization to the hapten diphenylcyclopropenone (DPC). This chain links TRBV27 with TRBJ1-5; D possibly corresponds to TRBD1 (5 bases). The CDR3 nucleotides read TGTGCCAGTATGACAGTACATAGCAATCAGCCCCAGCATTTT. Its translation: CASMTVHSNQPQHF.